The source of this T cell receptor (beta chain) is a study of Ad26.COV2.S vaccination and SARS-CoV-2 variants. Looking at the study overall: Administration of Ad26.COV2.S was intramuscular, either once or twice 56 days apart.

This sample's treatment: some 20 received Ad26.COV2.S at low or high dose, single or two shots; 5 received placebo; per-sample allocation not given. The study sampled participants on day 63 after the first vaccine or placebo injection. Its platform was an Ad26 vector, and its expressed antigen was Wuhan-strain SARS-CoV-2 spike. The V end lost 5 bases, the J end lost 4 bases, and 6 bases lay between the germline ends. Germline V gene sequence: CDR1 DFQATT, CDR2 SNEGSKA (reference sequence). This CDR3 contains 10 residues. This table comes from immunoSEQ multiplex PCR, and its TCRdb copy is limited to in-frame clones, with some not included. The sample records about 470,000 clones, about 92% being singletons.

The sample in question was peripheral blood, obtained in a trial of Ad26.COV2.S vaccine versus placebo. This sequence originates from a person aged 18-65 years who received the Ad26.COV2.S COVID-19 vaccine or a placebo. This chain joins TRBV20-1 and TRBJ2-7, with D hard to call. CDR3 nucleotides: TGCAGTGCTGATGGGTACGAGCAGTACTTC. This encodes CSADGYEQYF.